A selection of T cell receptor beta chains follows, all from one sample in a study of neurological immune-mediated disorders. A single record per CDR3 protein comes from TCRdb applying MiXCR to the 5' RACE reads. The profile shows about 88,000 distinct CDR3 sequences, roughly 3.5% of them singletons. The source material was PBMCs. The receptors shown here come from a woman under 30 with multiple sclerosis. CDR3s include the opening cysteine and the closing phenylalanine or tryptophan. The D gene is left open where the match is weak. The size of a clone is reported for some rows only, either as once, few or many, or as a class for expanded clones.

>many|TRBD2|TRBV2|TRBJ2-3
CASSSGLAGGRTDTQYF
TGTGCCAGCAGTTCGGGACTAGCGGGAGGTCGCACAGATACGCAGTATTTT
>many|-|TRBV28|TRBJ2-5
CASSNAGVETQYF
TGTGCCAGCAGTAATGCCGGGGTAGAGACCCAGTACTTC
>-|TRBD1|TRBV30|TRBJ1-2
CAWRRSAGGGYTF
TGTGCCTGGAGAAGGTCGGCAGGGGGCGGCTACACCTTC
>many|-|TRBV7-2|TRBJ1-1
CASSLDGGVTEAFF
TGTGCCAGCAGCTTAGACGGGGGCGTAACTGAAGCTTTCTTT
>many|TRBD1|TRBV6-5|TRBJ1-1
CASTPSGGNTEAFF
TGTGCCAGCACTCCATCAGGGGGGAACACTGAAGCTTTCTTT
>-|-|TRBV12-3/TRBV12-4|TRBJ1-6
CASGVGSTLNF
TGTGCCAGCGGGGTGGGTTCAACCCTCAACTTT
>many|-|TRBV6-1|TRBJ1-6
CASRKSRGSDSPLHF
TGTGCCAGCAGGAAATCCAGGGGCTCAGATTCACCCCTCCACTTT
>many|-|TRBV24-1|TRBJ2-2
CATSSRTGELFF
TGTGCCACTTCCAGCCGCACCGGGGAGCTGTTTTTT
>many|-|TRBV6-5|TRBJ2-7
CASSSRRNSYEQYF
TGTGCCAGCAGCTCCCGACGAAACTCCTACGAGCAGTACTTC
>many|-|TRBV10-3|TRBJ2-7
CAISADRRANEQYF
TGTGCCATCAGTGCTGACAGGAGGGCAAACGAGCAGTACTTC
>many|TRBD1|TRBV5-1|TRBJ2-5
CASSWSIGTGGGETQYF
TGCGCCAGCAGCTGGTCAATTGGGACAGGGGGCGGAGAGACCCAGTACTTC
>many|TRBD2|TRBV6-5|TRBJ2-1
CASSYNLAGLYNEQFF
TGTGCCAGCAGTTACAATCTAGCGGGCCTCTACAATGAGCAGTTCTTC
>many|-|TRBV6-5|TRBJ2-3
CASSYLRGASTDTQYF
TGTGCCAGCAGTTACCTGCGCGGGGCGAGCACAGATACGCAGTATTTT
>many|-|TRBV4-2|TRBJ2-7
CASSQEDSSGNYEQYF
TGTGCCAGCAGCCAAGAAGACTCCAGTGGTAACTACGAGCAGTACTTC
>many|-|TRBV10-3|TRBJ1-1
CAISVAGVVTEAFF
TGTGCCATCAGTGTGGCAGGGGTGGTCACTGAAGCTTTCTTT
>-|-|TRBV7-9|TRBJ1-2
CASSLGTNYGYTF
TGTGCCAGCAGCTTAGGTACTAACTATGGCTACACCTTC
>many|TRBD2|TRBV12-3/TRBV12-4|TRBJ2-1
CASSFGLVKNEQFF
TGTGCCAGCAGTTTTGGACTAGTGAAGAATGAGCAGTTCTTC
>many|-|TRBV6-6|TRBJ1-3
CASSSRSGGARGNTIYF
TGTGCCAGCAGTTCGCGTTCGGGTGGGGCGCGCGGAAACACCATATATTTT
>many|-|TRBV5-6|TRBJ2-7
CASSFEERPSYEQYF
TGTGCCAGCAGCTTCGAGGAGAGACCTTCCTACGAGCAGTACTTC
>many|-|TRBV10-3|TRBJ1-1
CAISESLEAFF
TGTGCCATCAGTGAGTCTTTGGAAGCTTTCTTT
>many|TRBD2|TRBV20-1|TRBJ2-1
CSARDREAGTYNEQFF
TGCAGTGCTAGAGATCGGGAGGCAGGAACCTACAATGAGCAGTTCTTC
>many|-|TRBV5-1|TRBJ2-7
CGSSLGYSAYEQYF
TGCGGCAGCAGCTTGGGGTACAGCGCCTACGAGCAGTACTTC
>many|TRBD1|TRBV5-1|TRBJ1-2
CASSLEGQGSFNYGYTF
TGCGCCAGCAGCTTGGAGGGACAGGGGAGTTTTAACTATGGCTACACCTTC
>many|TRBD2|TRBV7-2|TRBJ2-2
CASSARLAGSSNTGELFF
TGTGCCAGCAGCGCCCGACTAGCGGGGTCTTCGAACACCGGGGAGCTGTTTTTT
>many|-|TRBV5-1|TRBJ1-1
CASSWRGENTEAFF
TGCGCCAGCAGCTGGCGGGGAGAGAACACTGAAGCTTTCTTT
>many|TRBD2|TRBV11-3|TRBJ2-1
CASSFGTIDNEQFF
TGTGCCAGCAGCTTCGGGACTATCGACAATGAGCAGTTCTTC
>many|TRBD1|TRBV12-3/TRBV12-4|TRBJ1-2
CASSPWTGVNYGYTF
TGTGCCAGCAGTCCCTGGACAGGGGTAAACTATGGCTACACCTTC
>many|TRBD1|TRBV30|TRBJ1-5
CAWGDGQGGQPQHF
TGTGCCTGGGGAGACGGACAGGGTGGTCAGCCCCAGCATTTT
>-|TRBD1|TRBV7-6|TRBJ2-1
CASTGQGAPSGRSTKQFF
TGTGCCAGCACGGGACAGGGGGCGCCGAGCGGGAGGTCCACTAAGCAGTTCTTC
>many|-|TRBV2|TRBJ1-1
CASSEALGEAFF
TGTGCCAGCAGTGAAGCGCTTGGGGAAGCTTTCTTT
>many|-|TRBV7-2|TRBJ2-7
CASSLRDGRAEQYF
TGTGCCAGCAGCTTAAGGGACGGGCGGGCCGAGCAGTACTTC
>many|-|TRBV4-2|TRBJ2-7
CASSEPQRPYEQYF
TGTGCCAGCAGCGAGCCCCAGCGGCCCTACGAGCAGTACTTC
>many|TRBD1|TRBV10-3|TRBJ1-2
CAIRYGGQGGDYGYTF
TGTGCCATCCGATATGGTGGACAGGGGGGCGACTATGGCTACACCTTC
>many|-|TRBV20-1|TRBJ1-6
CSAVPGERSSPLHF
TGCAGTGCAGTCCCAGGGGAGCGGAGTTCACCCCTCCACTTT
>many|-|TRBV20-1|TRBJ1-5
CSASIGQSSNQPQHF
TGCAGTGCTTCCATCGGACAGAGTAGCAATCAGCCCCAGCATTTT
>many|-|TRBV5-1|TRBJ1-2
CASSFPDVSGYTF
TGCGCCAGCAGCTTTCCCGACGTCTCTGGCTACACCTTC
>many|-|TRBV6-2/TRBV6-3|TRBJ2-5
CASSYVAQETQYF
TGTGCCAGCAGTTACGTAGCCCAAGAGACCCAGTACTTC
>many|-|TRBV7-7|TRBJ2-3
CASSPQPWDTQYF
TGTGCTAGCAGCCCGCAGCCCTGGGATACGCAGTATTTT
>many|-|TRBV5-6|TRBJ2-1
CASSRWGMGEQFF
TGTGCCAGCAGTAGGTGGGGGATGGGTGAGCAGTTCTTC
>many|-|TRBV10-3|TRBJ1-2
CAISPGHGVVGGYTF
TGTGCCATCTCACCGGGACACGGTGTGGTGGGTGGCTACACCTTC
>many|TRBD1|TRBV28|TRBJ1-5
CASSPWDRRGQPQHF
TGTGCCAGCAGTCCCTGGGACAGGAGAGGTCAGCCCCAGCATTTT
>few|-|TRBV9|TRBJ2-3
CASSVAGLVDTQYF
TGTGCCAGCAGCGTAGCGGGACTCGTGGATACGCAGTATTTT
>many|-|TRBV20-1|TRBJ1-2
CSASRGGSGYTF
TGCAGTGCTAGTAGGGGCGGATCTGGCTACACCTTC
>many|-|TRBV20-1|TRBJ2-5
CSASSSGQETQYF
TGCAGTGCTTCTAGCAGTGGGCAAGAGACCCAGTACTTC
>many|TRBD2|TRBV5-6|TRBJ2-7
CASSLRLAGRAYEQYF
TGTGCCAGCAGCTTGAGACTAGCGGGACGAGCCTACGAGCAGTACTTC
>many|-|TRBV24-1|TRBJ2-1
CATSGYNEQFF
TGTGCCACCAGTGGTTACAATGAGCAGTTCTTC
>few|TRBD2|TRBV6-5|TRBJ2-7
CATTGTSGYEQYF
TGTGCCACGACCGGGACTAGCGGCTACGAGCAGTACTTC
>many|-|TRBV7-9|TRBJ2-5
CASSVTGFGGQETQYF
TGTGCCAGCAGCGTTACAGGATTTGGGGGACAAGAGACCCAGTACTTC
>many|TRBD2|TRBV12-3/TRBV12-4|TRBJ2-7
CASSRSRDYSYEQYF
TGTGCCAGCAGTAGATCCCGGGACTACTCCTACGAGCAGTACTTC
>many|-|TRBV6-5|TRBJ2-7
CASSYSITTGTGSYEQYF
TGTGCCAGCAGTTACTCCATTACCACAGGAACCGGATCCTACGAGCAGTACTTC
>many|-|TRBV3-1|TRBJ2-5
CASSSYGETQYF
TGTGCCAGCAGCTCCTACGGTGAGACCCAGTACTTC
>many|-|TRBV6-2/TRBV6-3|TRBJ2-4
CASRIQGGGFQWYF
TGTGCCAGCAGAATACAGGGAGGGGGTTTTCAGTGGTACTTC
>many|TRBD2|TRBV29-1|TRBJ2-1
CSVLTSGGGNEQFF
TGCAGCGTTCTAACTAGCGGGGGGGGCAATGAGCAGTTCTTC
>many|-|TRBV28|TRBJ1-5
CASSRPGAKEQPQHF
TGTGCCAGCAGCCGTCCTGGGGCCAAGGAGCAGCCCCAGCATTTT
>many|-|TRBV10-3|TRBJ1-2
CAISRDNVGAYYGYTF
TGTGCCATCAGTAGGGACAACGTAGGGGCCTACTATGGCTACACCTTC
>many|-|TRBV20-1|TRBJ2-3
CSARDNLFGDYTDTQYF
TGCAGTGCTAGAGATAATCTCTTTGGCGACTACACAGATACGCAGTATTTT
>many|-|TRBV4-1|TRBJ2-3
CASSQDAGAPTDTQYF
TGCGCCAGCAGCCAAGATGCGGGGGCGCCCACAGATACGCAGTATTTT
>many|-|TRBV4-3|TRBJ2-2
CASSRGVNTGELFF
TGCGCCAGCAGCCGGGGAGTGAACACCGGGGAGCTGTTTTTT
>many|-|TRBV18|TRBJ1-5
CASSIIGGGGNQPQHF
TGTGCCAGCTCAATCATTGGGGGCGGGGGCAATCAGCCCCAGCATTTT
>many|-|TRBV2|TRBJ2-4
CASSERDNIQYF
TGTGCCAGCAGTGAAAGGGACAACATTCAGTACTTC